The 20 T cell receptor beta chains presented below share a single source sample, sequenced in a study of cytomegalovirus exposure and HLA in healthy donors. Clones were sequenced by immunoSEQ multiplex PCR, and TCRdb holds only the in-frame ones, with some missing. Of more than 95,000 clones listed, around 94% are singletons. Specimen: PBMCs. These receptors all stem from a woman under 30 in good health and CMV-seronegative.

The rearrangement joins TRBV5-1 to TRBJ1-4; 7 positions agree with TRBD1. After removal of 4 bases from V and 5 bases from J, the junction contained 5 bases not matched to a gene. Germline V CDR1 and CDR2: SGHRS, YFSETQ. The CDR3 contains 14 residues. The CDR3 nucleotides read TGCGCCAGCAGCGTGGGACAGAACAATGAAAAACTGTTTTTT. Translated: CASSVGQNNEKLFF.

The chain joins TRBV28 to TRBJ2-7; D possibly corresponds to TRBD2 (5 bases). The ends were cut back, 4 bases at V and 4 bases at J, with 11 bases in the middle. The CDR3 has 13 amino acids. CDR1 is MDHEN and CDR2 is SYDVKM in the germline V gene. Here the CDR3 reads CASSSTSGYEQYF. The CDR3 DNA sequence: TGTGCCAGCAGTTCTACCAGCGGTTACGAGCAGTACTTC.

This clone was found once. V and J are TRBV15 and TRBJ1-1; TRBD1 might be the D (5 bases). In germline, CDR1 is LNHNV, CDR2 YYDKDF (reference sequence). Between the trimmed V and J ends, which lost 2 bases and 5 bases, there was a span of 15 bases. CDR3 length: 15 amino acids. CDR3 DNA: TGTGCCACCAGCAGAAAGGACGGGGGAGGAACTGAAGCTTTCTTT. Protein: CATSRKDGGGTEAFF.

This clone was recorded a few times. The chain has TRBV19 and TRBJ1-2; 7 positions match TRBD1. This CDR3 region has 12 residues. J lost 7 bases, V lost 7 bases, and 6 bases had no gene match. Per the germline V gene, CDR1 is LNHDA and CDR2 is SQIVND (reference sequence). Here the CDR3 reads CASIGTVGGYTF. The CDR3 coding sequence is TGTGCCAGTATCGGGACAGTGGGTGGCTACACCTTC.

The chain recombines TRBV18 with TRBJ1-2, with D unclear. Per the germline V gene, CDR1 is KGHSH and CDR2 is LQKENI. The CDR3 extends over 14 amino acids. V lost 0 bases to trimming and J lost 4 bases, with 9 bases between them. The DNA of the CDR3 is TGTGCCAGCTCACCACCAGTAATACTCTATGGCTACACCTTC. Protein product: CASSPPVILYGYTF.

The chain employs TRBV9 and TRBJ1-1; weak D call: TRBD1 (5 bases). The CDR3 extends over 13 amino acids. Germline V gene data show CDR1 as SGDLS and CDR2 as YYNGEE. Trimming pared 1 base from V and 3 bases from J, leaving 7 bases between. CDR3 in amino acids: CASSVSRDTEAFF. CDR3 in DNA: TGTGCCAGCAGCGTATCCAGGGACACTGAAGCTTTCTTT.

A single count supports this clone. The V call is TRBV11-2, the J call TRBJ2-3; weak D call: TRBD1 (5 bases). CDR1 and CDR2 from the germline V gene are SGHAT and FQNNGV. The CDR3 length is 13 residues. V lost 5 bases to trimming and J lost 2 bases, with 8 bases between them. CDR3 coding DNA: TGTGCCAGCAGCAGGGGTAACACAGATACGCAGTATTTT. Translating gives CASSRGNTDTQYF. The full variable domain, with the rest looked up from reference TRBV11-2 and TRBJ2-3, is EAGVAQSPRYKIIEKRQSVAFWCNPISGHATLYWYQQILGQGPKLLIQFQNNGVVDDSQLPKDRFSAERLKGVDSTLKIQPAKLEDSAVYLCASSRGNTDTQYFGPGTRLTVL.

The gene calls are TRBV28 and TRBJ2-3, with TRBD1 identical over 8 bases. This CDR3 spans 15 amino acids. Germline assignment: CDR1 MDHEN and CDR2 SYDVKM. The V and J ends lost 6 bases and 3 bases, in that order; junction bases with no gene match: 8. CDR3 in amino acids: CASSATGDRTDTQYF. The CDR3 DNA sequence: TGTGCCAGCAGCGCGACAGGGGATAGGACAGATACGCAGTATTTT.

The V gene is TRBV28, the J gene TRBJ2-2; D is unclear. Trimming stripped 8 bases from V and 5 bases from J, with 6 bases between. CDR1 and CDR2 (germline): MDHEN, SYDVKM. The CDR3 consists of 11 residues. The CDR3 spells CASRETGELFF. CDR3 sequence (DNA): TGTGCCAGCCGCGAGACCGGGGAGCTGTTTTTT.

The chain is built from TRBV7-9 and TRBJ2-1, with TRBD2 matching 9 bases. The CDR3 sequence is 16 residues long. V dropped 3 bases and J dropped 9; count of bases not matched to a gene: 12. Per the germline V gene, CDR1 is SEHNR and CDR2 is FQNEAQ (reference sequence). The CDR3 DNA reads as TGTGCCAGCAGCTTTTCTGTGGCGGGAGGGCTGGGTGAGCAGTTCTTC. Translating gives CASSFSVAGGLGEQFF. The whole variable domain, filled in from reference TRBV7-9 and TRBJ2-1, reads DTGVSQNPRHKITKRGQNVTFRCDPISEHNRLYWYRQTLGQGPEFLTYFQNEAQLEKSRLLSDRFSAERPKGSFSTLEIQRTEQGDSAMYLCASSFSVAGGLGEQFFGPGTRLTVL.

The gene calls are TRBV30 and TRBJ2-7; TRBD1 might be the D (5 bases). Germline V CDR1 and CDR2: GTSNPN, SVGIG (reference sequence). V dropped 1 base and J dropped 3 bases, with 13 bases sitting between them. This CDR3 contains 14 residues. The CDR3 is CAWSAETVYYEQYF. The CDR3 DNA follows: TGTGCCTGGAGTGCAGAGACAGTTTACTACGAGCAGTACTTC.

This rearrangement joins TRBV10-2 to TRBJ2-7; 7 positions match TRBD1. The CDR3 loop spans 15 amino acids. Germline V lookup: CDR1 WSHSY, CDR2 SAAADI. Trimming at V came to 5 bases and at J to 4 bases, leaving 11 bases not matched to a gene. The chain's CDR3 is CASSQRGGRSYEQYF. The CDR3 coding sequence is TGCGCCAGCAGTCAAAGAGGGGGCCGGAGTTACGAGCAGTACTTC.

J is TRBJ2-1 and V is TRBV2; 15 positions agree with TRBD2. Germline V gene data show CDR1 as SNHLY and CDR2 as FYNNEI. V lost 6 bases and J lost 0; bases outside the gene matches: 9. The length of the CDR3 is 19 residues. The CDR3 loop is CASRLPGTSGGRSYNEQFF. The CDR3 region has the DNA TGTGCCAGCAGACTACCCGGGACTAGCGGGGGGCGCTCCTACAATGAGCAGTTCTTC.

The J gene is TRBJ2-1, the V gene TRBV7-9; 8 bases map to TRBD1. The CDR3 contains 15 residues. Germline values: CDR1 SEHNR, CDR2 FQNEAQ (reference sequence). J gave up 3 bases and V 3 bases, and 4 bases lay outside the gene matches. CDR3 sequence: CASSLTGVIYNEQFF. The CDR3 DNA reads TGTGCCAGCAGCTTGACAGGGGTGATCTACAATGAGCAGTTCTTC.

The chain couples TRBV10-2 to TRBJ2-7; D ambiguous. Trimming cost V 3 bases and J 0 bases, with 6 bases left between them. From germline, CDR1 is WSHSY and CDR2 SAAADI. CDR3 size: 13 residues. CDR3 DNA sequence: TGCGCCAGCAGTGATGCGGACTCCTACGAGCAGTACTTC. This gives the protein CASSDADSYEQYF.

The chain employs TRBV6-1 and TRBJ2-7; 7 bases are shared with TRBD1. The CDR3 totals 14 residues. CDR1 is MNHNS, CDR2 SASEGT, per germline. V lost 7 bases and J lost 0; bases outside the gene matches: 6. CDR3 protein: CASTWTGDSYEQYF. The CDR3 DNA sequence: TGTGCCAGCACCTGGACAGGTGACTCCTACGAGCAGTACTTC.

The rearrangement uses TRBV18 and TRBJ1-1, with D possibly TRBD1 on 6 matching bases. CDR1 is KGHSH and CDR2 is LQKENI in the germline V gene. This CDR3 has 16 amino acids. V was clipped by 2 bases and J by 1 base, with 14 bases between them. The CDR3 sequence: CASSPRTATGNTEAFF. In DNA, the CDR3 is TGTGCCAGCTCACCAAGGACAGCAACGGGGAACACTGAAGCTTTCTTT.

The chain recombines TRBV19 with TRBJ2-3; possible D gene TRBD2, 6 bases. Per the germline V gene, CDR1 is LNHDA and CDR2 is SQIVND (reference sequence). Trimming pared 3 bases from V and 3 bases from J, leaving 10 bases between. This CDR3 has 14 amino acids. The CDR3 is CASSIPGSTDTQYF. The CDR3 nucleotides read TGTGCCAGTAGTATCCCCGGGAGTACAGATACGCAGTATTTT.

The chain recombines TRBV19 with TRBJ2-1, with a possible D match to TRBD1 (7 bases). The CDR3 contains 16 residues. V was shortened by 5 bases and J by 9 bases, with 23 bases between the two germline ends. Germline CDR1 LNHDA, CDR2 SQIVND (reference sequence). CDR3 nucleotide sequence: TGTGCCAGTAGTTTCCACCACCAGCAGGGGGGTGGTGAGCAGTTCTTC. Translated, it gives CASSFHHQQGGGEQFF.

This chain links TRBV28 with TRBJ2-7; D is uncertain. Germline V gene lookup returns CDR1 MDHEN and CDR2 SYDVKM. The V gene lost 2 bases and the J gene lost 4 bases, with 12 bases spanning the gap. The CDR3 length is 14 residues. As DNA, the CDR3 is TGTGCCAGCAGTTTAACACTCCCCGGGTACGAGCAGTACTTC. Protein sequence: CASSLTLPGYEQYF.